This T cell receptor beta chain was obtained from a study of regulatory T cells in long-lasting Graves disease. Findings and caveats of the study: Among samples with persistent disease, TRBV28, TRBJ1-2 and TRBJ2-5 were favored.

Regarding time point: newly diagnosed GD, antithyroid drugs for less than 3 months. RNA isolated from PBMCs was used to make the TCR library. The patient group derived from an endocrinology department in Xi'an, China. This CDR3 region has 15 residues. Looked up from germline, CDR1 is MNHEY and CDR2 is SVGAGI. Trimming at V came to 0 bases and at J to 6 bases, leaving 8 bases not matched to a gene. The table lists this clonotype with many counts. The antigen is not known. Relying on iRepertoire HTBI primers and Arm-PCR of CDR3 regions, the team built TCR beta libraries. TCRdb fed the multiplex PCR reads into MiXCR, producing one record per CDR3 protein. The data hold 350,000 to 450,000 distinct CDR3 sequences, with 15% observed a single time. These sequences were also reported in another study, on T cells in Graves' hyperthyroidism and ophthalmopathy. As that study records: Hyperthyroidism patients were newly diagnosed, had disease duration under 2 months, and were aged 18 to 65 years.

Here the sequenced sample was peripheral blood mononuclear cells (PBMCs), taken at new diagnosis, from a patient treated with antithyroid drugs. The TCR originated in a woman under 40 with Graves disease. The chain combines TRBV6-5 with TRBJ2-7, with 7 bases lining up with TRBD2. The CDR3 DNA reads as TGTGCCAGCAGTTACTCGACCCGGGAGGACGCCGAGCAGTACTTC. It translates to CASSYSTREDAEQYF.